This TCR beta chain was identified in a study of OX40 agonist ivuxolimab in advanced cancers. V lost 7 bases and J 2 bases, leaving 16 bases between the germline ends. Germline V lookup: CDR1 LNHDA, CDR2 SQIVND (reference sequence). The CDR3 consists of 15 residues. Data came from immunoSEQ multiplex PCR; TCRdb stores just in-frame clones and leaves some out. This table has roughly 92,000 clones, 85% to 90% appearing once. Sequenced material: CD4+ or CD8+ T cells sorted from blood, taken in a trial of the OX40 agonist ivuxolimab. This sequence was found in an adult with an advanced solid tumor such as melanoma, head and neck, liver or kidney cancer. The genes are TRBV19 and TRBJ2-3, with D perhaps TRBD1 or TRBD2 (5 bases each). In DNA form, the CDR3 reads TGTGCCAGTAAAGTGGTGGGGGAATACACAGATACGCAGTATTTT. Residues: CASKVVGEYTDTQYF.